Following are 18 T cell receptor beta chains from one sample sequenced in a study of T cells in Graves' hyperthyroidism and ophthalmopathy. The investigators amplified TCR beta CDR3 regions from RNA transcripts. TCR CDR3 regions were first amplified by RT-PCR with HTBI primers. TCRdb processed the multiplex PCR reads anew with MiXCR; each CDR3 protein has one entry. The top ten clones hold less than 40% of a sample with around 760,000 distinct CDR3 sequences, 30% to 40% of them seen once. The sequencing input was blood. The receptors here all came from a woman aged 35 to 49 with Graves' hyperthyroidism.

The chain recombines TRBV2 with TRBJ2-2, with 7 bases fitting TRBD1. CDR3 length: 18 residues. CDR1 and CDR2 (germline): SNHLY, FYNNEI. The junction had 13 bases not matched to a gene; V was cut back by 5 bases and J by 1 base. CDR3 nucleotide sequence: TGTGCCAGCAGTTTGTACGGGACAGTGGTCGGGAACACCGGGGAGCTGTTTTTT. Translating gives CASSLYGTVVGNTGELFF.

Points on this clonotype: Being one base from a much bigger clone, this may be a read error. CDR3 DNA sequence: TGCGCCAGCCGGGGTTGGTCCGGGACAGACTACGAGCGGTACTTC. The encoded protein is CASRGWSGTDYERYF. The V gene is TRBV5-1, the J gene TRBJ2-7; 7 bases line up with TRBD1. The CDR3 has 15 amino acids. Germline CDR1 is SGHRS and CDR2 is YFSETQ.

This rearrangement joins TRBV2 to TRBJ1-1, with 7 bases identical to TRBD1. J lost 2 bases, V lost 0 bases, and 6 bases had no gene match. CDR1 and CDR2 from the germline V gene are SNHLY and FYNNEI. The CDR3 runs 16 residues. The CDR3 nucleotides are TGTGCCAGCAGTGAAGCGAAAGCAGGGGGAAACACTGAAGCTTTCTTT. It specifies CASSEAKAGGNTEAFF. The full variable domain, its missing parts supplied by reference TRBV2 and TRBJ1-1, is EPEVTQTPSHQVTQMGQEVILRCVPISNHLYFYWYRQILGQKVEFLVSFYNNEISEKSEIFDDQFSVERPDGSNFTLKIRSTKLEDSAMYFCASSEAKAGGNTEAFFGQGTRLTVV.

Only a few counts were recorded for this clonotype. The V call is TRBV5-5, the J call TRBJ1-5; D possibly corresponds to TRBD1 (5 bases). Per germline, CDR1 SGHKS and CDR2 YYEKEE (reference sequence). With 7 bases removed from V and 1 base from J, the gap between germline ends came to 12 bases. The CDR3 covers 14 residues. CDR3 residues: CASFRQGSNQPQHF. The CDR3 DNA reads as TGTGCCAGCTTCCGGCAGGGAAGCAATCAGCCCCAGCATTTT.

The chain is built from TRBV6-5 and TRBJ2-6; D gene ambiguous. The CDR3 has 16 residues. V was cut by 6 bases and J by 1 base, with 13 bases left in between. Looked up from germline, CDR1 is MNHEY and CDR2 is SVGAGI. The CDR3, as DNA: TGTGCCAGCAGACTCACCGAAGGTTCTGGGGCCAACGTCCTGACTTTC. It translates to CASRLTEGSGANVLTF.

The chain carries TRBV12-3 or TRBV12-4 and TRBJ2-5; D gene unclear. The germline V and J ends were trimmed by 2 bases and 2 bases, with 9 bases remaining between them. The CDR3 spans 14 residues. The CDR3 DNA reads TGTGCCAGCAGTTTATGGCCCGCGCAAGAGACCCAGTACTTC. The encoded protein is CASSLWPAQETQYF.

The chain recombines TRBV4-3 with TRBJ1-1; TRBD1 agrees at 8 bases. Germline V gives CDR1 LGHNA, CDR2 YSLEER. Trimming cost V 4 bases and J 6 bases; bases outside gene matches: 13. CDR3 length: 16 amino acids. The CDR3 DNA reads TGCGCCAGCAGCCGGTTCGGACAGGGTAATCGCGCTGAAGCTTTCTTT. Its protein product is CASSRFGQGNRAEAFF.

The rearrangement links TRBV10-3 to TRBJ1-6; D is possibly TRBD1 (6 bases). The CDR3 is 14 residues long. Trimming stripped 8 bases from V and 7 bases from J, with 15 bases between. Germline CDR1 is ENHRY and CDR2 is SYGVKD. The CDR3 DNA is TGTGCCATCGGGGAGTCGGGGGCGAATTCACCCCTCCACTTT. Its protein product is CAIGESGANSPLHF.

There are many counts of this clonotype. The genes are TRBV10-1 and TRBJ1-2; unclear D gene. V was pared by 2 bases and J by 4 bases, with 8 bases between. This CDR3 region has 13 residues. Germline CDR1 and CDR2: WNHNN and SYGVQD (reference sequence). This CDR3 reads CASSERRLYGYTF. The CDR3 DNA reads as TGCGCCAGCAGTGAGCGGCGGCTCTATGGCTACACCTTC.

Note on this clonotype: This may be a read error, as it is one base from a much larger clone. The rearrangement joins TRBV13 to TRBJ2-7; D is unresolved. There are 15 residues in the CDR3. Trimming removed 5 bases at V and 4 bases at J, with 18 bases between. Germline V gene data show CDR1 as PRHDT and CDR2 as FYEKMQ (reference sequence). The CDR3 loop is CASSPCGPGRYEQYF. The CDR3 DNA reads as TGTGCCAGCAGCCCCTGTGGACCGGGCCGATACGAGCAGTACTTC.

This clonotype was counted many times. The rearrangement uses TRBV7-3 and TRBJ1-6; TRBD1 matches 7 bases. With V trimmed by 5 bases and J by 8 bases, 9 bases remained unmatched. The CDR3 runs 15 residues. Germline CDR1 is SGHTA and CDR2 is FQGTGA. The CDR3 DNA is TGTGCCAGCAGCCCCGGGGCAGGGGGGGATTCACCCCTCCACTTT. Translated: CASSPGAGGDSPLHF.

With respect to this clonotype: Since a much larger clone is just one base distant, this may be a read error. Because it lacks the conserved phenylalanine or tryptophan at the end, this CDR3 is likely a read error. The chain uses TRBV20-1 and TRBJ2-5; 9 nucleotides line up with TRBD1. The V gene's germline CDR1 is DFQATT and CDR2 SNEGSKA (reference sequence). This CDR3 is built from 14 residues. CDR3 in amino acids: CSVNNRGRGETQYL. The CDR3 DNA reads TGCAGCGTTAACAACAGGGGGCGAGGAGAGACCCAGTACCTC.

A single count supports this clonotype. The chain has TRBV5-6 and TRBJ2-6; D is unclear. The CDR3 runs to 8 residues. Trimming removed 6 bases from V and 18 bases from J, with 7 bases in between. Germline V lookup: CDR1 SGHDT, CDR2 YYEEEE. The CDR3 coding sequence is TGTGCCAGCAATCCCCGGACTTTC. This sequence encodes CASNPRTF.

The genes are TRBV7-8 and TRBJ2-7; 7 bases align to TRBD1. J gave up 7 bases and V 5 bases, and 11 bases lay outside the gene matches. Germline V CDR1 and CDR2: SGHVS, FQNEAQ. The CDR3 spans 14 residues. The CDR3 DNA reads TGTGCCAGCAGCCTAAGGGACAGACCTCTTGAGCAGTACTTC. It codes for CASSLRDRPLEQYF.

This CDR3 reads CASSYSGGETQYF. Here the CDR3 DNA reads TGTGCCAGCAGTTACTCAGGGGGCGAGACCCAGTACTTC. The chain employs TRBV6-6 and TRBJ2-5, with 7 positions matching TRBD1. Germline V lookup: CDR1 MNHNY, CDR2 SVGAGI (reference sequence). The CDR3 consists of 13 residues. Unmatched junction bases numbered 0, after V lost 0 bases and J lost 5 bases.

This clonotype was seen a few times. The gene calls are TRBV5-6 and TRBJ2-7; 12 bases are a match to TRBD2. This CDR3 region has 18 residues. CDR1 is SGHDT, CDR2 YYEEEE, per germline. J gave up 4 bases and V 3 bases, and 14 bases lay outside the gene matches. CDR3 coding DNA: TGTGCCAGCAGCTACCAGCAGCGGACTAGCGGGAAGCGGTACGAGCAGTACTTC. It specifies CASSYQQRTSGKRYEQYF. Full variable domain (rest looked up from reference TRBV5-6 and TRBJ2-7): DAGVTQSPTHLIKTRGQQVTLRCSPKSGHDTVSWYQQALGQGPQFIFQYYEEEERQRGNFPDRFSGHQFPNYSSELNVNALLLGDSALYLCASSYQQRTSGKRYEQYFGPGTRLTVT.

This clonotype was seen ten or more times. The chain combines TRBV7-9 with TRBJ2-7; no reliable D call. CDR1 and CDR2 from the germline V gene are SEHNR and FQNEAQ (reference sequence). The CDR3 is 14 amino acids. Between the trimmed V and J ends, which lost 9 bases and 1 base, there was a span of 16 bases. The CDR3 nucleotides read TGTGCCAGGTGGGGTCCCCTGTTTTCCTACGAGCAGTACTTC. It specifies CARWGPLFSYEQYF. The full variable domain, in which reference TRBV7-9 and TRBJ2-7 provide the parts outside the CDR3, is DTGVSQNPRHKITKRGQNVTFRCDPISEHNRLYWYRQTLGQGPEFLTYFQNEAQLEKSRLLSDRFSAERPKGSFSTLEIQRTEQGDSAMYLCARWGPLFSYEQYFGPGTRLTVT.

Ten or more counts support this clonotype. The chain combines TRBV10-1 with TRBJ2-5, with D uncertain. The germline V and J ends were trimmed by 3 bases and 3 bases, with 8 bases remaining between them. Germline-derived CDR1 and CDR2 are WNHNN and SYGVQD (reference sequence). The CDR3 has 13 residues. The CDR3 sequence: CASSDEEKETQYF. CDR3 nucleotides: TGCGCCAGCAGTGATGAGGAAAAAGAGACCCAGTACTTC.